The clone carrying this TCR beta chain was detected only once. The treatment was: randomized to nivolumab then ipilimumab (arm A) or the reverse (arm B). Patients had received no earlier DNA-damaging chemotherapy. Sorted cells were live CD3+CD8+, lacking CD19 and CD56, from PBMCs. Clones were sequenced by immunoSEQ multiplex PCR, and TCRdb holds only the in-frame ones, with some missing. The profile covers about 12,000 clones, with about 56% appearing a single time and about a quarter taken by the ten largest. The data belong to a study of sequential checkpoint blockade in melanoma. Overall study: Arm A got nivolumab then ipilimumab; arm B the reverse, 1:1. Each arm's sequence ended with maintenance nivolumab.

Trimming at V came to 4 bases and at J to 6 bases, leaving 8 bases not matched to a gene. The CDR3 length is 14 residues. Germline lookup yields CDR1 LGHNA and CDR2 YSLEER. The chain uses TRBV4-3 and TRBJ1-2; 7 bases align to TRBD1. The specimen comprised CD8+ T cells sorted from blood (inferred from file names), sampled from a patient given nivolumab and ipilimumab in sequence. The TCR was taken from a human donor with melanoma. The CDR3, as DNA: TGCGCCAGCAGCCGCCGACAGGGCGGAGATGGCTACACCTTC. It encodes CASSRRQGGDGYTF.